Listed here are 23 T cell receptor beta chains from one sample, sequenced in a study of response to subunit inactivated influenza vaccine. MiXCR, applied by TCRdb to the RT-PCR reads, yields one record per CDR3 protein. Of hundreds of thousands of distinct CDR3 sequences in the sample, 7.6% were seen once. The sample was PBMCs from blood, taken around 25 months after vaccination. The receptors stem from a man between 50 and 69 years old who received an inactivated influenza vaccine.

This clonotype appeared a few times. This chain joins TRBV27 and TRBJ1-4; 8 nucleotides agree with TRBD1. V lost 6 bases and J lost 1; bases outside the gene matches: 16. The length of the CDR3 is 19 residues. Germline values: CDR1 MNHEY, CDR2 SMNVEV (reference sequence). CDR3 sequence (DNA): TGTGCCAGCAGGAAAAGCAGGGGGCCTAAACAAAGAACTAATGAAAAACTGTTTTTT. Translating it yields CASRKSRGPKQRTNEKLFF. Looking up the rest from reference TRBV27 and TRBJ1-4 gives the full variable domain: EAQVTQNPRYLITVTGKKLTVTCSQNMNHEYMSWYRQDPGLGLRQIYYSMNVEVTDKGDVPEGYKVSRKEKRNFPLILESPSPNQTSLYFCASRKSRGPKQRTNEKLFFGSGTQLSVL.

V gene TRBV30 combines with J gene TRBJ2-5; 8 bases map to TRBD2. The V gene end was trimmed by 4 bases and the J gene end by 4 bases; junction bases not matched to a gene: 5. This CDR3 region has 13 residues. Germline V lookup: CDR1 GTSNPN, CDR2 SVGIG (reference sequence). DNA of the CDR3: TGTGCCTGGACCCGCGGGGGGACAGAGACCCAGTACTTC. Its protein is CAWTRGGTETQYF.

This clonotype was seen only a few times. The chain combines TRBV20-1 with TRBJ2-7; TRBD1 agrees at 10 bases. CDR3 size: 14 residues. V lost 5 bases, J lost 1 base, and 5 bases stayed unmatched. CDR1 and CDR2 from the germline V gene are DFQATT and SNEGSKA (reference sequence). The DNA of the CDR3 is TGCAGTGCTGCGACAGGGGGCTGGTCCTACGAGCAGTACTTC. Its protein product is CSAATGGWSYEQYF.

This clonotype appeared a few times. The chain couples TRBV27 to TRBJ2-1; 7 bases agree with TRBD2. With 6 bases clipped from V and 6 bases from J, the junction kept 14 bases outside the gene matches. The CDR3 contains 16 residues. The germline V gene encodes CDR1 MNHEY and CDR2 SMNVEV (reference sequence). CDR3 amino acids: CASSPWAGVFLNEQFF. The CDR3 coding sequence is TGTGCCAGCAGCCCTTGGGCGGGAGTTTTTCTCAATGAGCAGTTCTTC.

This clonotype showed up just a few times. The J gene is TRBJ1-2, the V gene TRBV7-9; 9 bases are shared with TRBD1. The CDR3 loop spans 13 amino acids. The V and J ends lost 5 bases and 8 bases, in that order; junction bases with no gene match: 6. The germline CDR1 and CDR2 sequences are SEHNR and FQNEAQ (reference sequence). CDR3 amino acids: CASSKGQGFGYTF. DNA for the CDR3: TGTGCCAGCAGCAAGGGACAGGGCTTCGGCTACACCTTC.

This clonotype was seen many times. The CDR3: CASSLADRDGYTF. The CDR3 DNA reads as TGTGCCAGCAGCTTAGCAGACAGGGATGGCTACACCTTC. The chain employs TRBV7-2 and TRBJ1-2; the match to TRBD1 covers 7 bases. V lost 0 bases to trimming and J lost 6 bases; unmatched junction nucleotides: 1. Germline CDR1 reads SGHTA; CDR2 reads FQGNSA. This CDR3 region has 13 residues. Variable domain in full (rest from reference TRBV7-2 and TRBJ1-2): GAGVSQSPSNKVTEKGKDVELRCDPISGHTALYWYRQSLGQGLEFLIYFQGNSAPDKSGLPSDRFSAERTGGSVSTLTIQRTQQEDSAVYLCASSLADRDGYTFGSGTRLTVV.

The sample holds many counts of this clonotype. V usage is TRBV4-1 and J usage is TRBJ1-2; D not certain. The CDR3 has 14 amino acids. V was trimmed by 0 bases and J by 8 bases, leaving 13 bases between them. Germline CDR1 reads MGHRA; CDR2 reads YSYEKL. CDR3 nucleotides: TGCGCCAGCAGCCAAGATTGGGGAAAAGGGGGCTACACCTTC. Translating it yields CASSQDWGKGGYTF.

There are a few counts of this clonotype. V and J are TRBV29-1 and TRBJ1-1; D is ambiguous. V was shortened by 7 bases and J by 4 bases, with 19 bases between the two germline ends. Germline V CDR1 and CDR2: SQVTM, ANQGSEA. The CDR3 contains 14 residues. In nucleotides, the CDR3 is TGCAGCGCGAAAACTCGGGCGGAGGGCACTGAAGCTTTCTTT. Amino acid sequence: CSAKTRAEGTEAFF.

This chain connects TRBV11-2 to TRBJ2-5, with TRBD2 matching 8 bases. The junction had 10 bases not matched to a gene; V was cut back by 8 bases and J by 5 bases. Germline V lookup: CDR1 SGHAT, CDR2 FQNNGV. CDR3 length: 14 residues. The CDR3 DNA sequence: TGTGCCAGCTGCCCTTGGGCGGGAGGCGAGACCCAGTACTTC. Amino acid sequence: CASCPWAGGETQYF.

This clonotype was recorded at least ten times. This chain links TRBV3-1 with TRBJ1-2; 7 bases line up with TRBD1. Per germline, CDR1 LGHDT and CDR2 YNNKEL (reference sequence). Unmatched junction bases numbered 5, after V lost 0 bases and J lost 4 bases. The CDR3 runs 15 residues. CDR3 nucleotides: TGTGCCAGCAGCCAAGAGCAAGGGGGCGGCTATGGCTACACCTTC. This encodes CASSQEQGGGYGYTF.

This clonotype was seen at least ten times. The CDR3 spells CASSPLDRVESDTQYF. As DNA, the CDR3 is TGTGCCAGCAGCCCGTTGGACAGGGTGGAATCAGATACGCAGTATTTT. The chain links TRBV5-6 to TRBJ2-3, with TRBD1 matching over 8 bases. CDR3 size: 16 residues. After removal of 4 bases from V and 4 bases from J, the junction contained 11 bases not matched to a gene. Germline values: CDR1 SGHDT, CDR2 YYEEEE.

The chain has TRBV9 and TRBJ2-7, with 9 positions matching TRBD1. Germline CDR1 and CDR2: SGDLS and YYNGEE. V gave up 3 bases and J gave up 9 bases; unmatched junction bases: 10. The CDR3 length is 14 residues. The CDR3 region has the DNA TGTGCCAGCAGCGGCCGGGACAGGGCCGAGAGGCAGTACTTC. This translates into CASSGRDRAERQYF.

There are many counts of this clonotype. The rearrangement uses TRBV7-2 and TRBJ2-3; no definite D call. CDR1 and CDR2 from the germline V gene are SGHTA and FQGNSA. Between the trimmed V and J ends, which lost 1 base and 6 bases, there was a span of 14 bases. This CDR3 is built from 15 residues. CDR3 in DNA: TGTGCCAGCAGCTTAGAGGAGATCGTGTGGGATACGCAGTATTTT. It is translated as CASSLEEIVWDTQYF.

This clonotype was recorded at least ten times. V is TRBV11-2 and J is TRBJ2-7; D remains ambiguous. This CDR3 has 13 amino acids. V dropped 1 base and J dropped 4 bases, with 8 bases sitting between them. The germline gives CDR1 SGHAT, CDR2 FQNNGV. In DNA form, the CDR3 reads TGTGCCAGCAGCTTAGTCTCCCCTTACGAGCAGTACTTC. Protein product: CASSLVSPYEQYF.

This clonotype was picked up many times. CDR3 amino acids: CASRVLTPGYGYTF. The CDR3 DNA reads TGTGCCAGCAGAGTACTGACGCCGGGCTATGGCTACACCTTC. This chain uses TRBV2 with TRBJ1-2, with D unresolved. Trimming left V 6 bases short and J 4 bases short, with 15 bases between. In germline, CDR1 is SNHLY, CDR2 FYNNEI. The CDR3 loop spans 14 amino acids.

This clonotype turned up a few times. CDR3 sequence: CSARPPVIHTQYF. The CDR3 coding sequence is TGCAGTGCTAGGCCCCCGGTAATACATACGCAGTATTTT. This chain links TRBV20-1 with TRBJ2-3; D not resolved. The CDR3 runs to 13 residues. V was clipped by 3 bases and J by 7 bases, with 14 bases between them. Germline CDR1 DFQATT, CDR2 SNEGSKA (reference sequence).

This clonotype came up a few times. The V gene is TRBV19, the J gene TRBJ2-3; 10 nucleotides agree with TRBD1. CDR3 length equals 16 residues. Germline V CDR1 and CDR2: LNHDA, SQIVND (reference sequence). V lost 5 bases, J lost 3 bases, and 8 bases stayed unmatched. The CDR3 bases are TGTGCCAGTAGTCCTATGGGGGACAGGGGAACAGATACGCAGTATTTT. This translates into CASSPMGDRGTDTQYF.

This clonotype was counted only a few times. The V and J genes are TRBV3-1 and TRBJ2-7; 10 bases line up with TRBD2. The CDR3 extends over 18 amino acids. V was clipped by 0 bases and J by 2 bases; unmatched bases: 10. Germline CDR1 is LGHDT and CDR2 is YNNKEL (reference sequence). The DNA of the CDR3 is TGTGCCAGCAGCCAAGATTCCCGAGCGGGAGGGCCAACCTACGAGCAGTACTTC. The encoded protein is CASSQDSRAGGPTYEQYF.

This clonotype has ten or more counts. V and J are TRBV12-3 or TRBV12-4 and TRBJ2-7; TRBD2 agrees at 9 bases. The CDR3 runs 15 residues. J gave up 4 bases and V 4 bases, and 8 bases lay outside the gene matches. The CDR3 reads CASSSRTSVYYEQYF. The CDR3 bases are TGTGCCAGCAGTTCCCGGACTAGCGTGTATTACGAGCAGTACTTC.

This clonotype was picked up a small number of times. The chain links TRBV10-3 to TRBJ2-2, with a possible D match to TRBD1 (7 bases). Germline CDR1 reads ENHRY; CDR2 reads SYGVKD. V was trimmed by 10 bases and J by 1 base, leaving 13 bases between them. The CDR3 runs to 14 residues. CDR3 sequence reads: CATRGTENTGELFF. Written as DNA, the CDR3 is TGTGCCACCCGCGGGACAGAGAACACCGGGGAGCTGTTTTTT.

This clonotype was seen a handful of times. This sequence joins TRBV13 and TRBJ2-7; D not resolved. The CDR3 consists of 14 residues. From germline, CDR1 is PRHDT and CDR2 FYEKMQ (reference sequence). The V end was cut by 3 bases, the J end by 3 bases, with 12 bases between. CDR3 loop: CASSLLGEIYEQYF. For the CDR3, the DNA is TGTGCCAGCAGCTTGCTGGGTGAGATCTACGAGCAGTACTTC.

CDR3 protein: CASSNIVHEQYF. The CDR3 nucleotides read TGTGCCAGCAGCAATATAGTCCACGAGCAGTACTTC. The chain is built from TRBV7-9 and TRBJ2-7; D remains ambiguous. From germline, CDR1 is SEHNR and CDR2 FQNEAQ (reference sequence). Trimming removed 5 bases at V and 5 bases at J, with 10 bases between. This CDR3 contains 12 residues.

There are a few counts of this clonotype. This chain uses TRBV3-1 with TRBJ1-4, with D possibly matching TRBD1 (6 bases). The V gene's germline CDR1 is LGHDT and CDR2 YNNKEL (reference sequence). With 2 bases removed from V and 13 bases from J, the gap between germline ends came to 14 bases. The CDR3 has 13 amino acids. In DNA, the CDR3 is TGTGCCAGCAGCCAACAAAACAGGGATAGACTGTTTTTT. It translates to CASSQQNRDRLFF.